The TCR beta chain described here comes from a study of Graves' ophthalmopathy and Graves' hyperthyroidism. Study-level background: Untreated patients at initial diagnosis provided peripheral blood.

The sequenced template was RNA, covering the TCR beta CDR3 region. A first-round RT-PCR used HTBI primers, followed by a second-round multiplex PCR. Using its own MiXCR run on the multiplex PCR reads, TCRdb lists one record per CDR3 protein. The sample holds a few hundred thousand distinct CDR3 sequences; about 21% are singletons and the top ten take more than 2.5%. CDR3 length: 15 residues. V shed 0 bases and J shed 2 bases, with 8 bases lying between them. Germline-derived CDR1 and CDR2 are ENHRY and SYGVKD. This clonotype was detected a few times. Sequenced input: peripheral blood. The chain carries TRBV10-3 and TRBJ2-4; D may be TRBD1 (5 bases). The receptor comes from a young woman with stable Graves' hyperthyroidism. CDR3 sequence reads: CAISESQGTKNIQYF. CDR3 coding DNA: TGTGCCATCAGTGAGTCCCAGGGAACCAAAAACATTCAGTACTTC.